This section outlines one TCR beta chain sequence together with its context. This record comes from a study of cytomegalovirus exposure and HLA in healthy donors. Profiling relied on immunoSEQ multiplex PCR, and the TCRdb table lists in-frame clones only, not all of them. This sample yields 150,000 to 200,000 clones, of which roughly 95% are seen a single time; 0.89% belongs to the top ten. The CDR3 has 12 residues. With 5 bases clipped from V and 4 bases from J, the junction kept 2 bases outside the gene matches. CDR1 SQVTM and CDR2 ANQGSEA come from the germline V gene. Separate from the roughly 670-subject first cohort, the roughly 120-subject validation cohort was the one that the donors belonged to.

The V call is TRBV29-1, the J call TRBJ2-5; TRBD1 matches 9 bases. Input material: PBMCs. The TCR was taken from a woman aged 18 to 35 in good health and CMV-seronegative. The chain's CDR3 is CSVKQGAETQYF. Here the CDR3 DNA reads TGCAGCGTTAAACAGGGGGCAGAGACCCAGTACTTC.